A single sample gave rise to the 6 T cell receptor beta chains below, sequenced in a study of response to subunit inactivated influenza vaccine. TCRdb ran MiXCR on the RT-PCR reads and lists one entry per CDR3 protein. This table has a few hundred thousand distinct CDR3 sequences, around 22% appearing once. The sample in question was PBMCs from blood, obtained roughly 20 months after vaccination. Receptors originate from a man between 50 and 70 years old who received an inactivated influenza vaccine.

This CDR3 reads CASINNWGEYTGELFF. CDR3 DNA: TGTGCCAGCATCAACAATTGGGGGGAATACACCGGGGAGCTGTTTTTT. The chain has TRBV12-3 or TRBV12-4 and TRBJ2-2, with D perhaps matching TRBD2 (6 bases). The germline V and J ends were trimmed by 7 bases and 3 bases, with 18 bases remaining between them. The CDR3 contains 16 residues.

In this sample, this clonotype turned up a few times. The chain employs TRBV7-9 and TRBJ2-1; a possible D gene is TRBD2 (6 bases). Deletions cut 5 bases from V and 10 bases from J, with 15 bases between. There are 13 residues in the CDR3. Germline assignment: CDR1 SEHNR and CDR2 FQNEAQ (reference sequence). In DNA form, the CDR3 reads TGTGCCAGCAGCCTCCCTGGAGGGGTGGAGCAGTTCTTC. This encodes CASSLPGGVEQFF.

The gene calls are TRBV6-6 and TRBJ1-1; the match to TRBD1 covers 7 bases. Germline V gene lookup returns CDR1 MNHNY and CDR2 SVGAGI (reference sequence). CDR3 size: 13 residues. After removal of 6 bases from V and 7 bases from J, the junction contained 8 bases not matched to a gene. CDR3 DNA sequence: TGTGCCAGCAGGAGAACAGGGGACTATGAAGCTTTCTTT. Its protein is CASRRTGDYEAFF.

This chain links TRBV7-7 with TRBJ2-2; possibly TRBD2 for D (7 bases). The CDR3 extends over 15 amino acids. V was clipped by 10 bases and J by 2 bases, with 17 bases between them. The germline V gene encodes CDR1 SSHAT and CDR2 FNYEAQ (reference sequence). CDR3 sequence (DNA): TGTGCCATCTCTCCAAGGGGGGGAAACACCGGGGAGCTGTTTTTT. This sequence encodes CAISPRGGNTGELFF. Drawing the rest from reference TRBV7-7 and TRBJ2-2, the complete variable domain is GAGVSQSPRYKVTKRGQDVTLRCDPISSHATLYWYQQALGQGPEFLTYFNYEAQPDKSGLPSDRFSAERPEGSISTLTIQRTEQRDSAMYRCAISPRGGNTGELFFGEGSRLTVL.

The chain carries TRBV5-5 and TRBJ1-5; maybe TRBD1 (5 bases). CDR3 length: 14 residues. Trimming cost V 2 bases and J 2 bases, with 8 bases left between them. In germline, CDR1 is SGHKS, CDR2 YYEKEE (reference sequence). CDR3 nucleotides: TGTGCCAGCAGCTTCAGGGTAGGCAATCAGCCCCAGCATTTT. Translated, it gives CASSFRVGNQPQHF.

The CDR3 DNA follows: TGTGCCAGCAGCACAAGACAGGGAGATACCAAAAACATTCAGTACTTC. Its protein product is CASSTRQGDTKNIQYF. The chain combines TRBV12-3 or TRBV12-4 with TRBJ2-4; 7 nucleotides line up with TRBD1. Losses at the gene ends were 6 bases for V and 2 bases for J; bases not matched to a gene: 10. This CDR3 contains 16 residues.